Sequencing of this T cell receptor (beta chain) was carried out in a study of T-cell reconstitution after alpha-beta-depleted transplantation in children. Points from the study as a whole: One year post-transplant, T-cell counts and diversity were largely derived from T cells produced anew. The study reportedly traced alpha-beta T cells about two months after transplant to several hundred expanded graft clones.

A note on this clonotype: The antigen is undetermined.

The CDR3 is 14 residues long. Trimming left V 0 bases short and J 4 bases short, with 13 bases between. CDR1 is GTSNPN and CDR2 is SVGIG in the germline V gene (reference sequence). Unique molecular identifiers were incorporated when the TCRbeta library was constructed. TCRdb redid the calling of the PCR reads with MiXCR, one entry per CDR3 protein. The sample holds about 300,000 distinct CDR3 sequences, just over 7.5% seen once. This chain links TRBV30 with TRBJ2-7; tentatively, D is TRBD1 (6 bases). This specimen was peripheral blood, taken 360 days after TCRalphabeta/CD19-depleted stem cell transplant. This TCR was recovered from a female patient under 10 years old who had a stem cell transplant for Fanconi anemia, so the T cells may come from the graft donor. The CDR3 loop reads CAWSVAGALYEQYF. The CDR3, as DNA: TGTGCCTGGAGTGTTGCAGGGGCCCTATACGAGCAGTACTTC.